These 27 T cell receptor beta chains share one sample of origin, sequenced in a study of beta chain features in type 1 diabetes. The whole isolated RNA underwent reverse transcription, so sequencing captured expressed TCRB transcripts. This table comes from immunoSEQ multiplex PCR, and its TCRdb copy is limited to in-frame clones, with some not included. The sample yields hundreds of thousands of clones, around a sixth seen once. Sequenced material: naive CD4+ T cells from blood. All receptors come from a woman between 18 and 29 years old in good health.

In its sample, this clone was seen a few times. This chain joins TRBV6-4 and TRBJ2-4; D perhaps matches TRBD2 (6 bases). Germline CDR1 and CDR2: MRHNA and SNTAGT. The length of the CDR3 is 16 residues. Trimming took off 6 bases at V and 2 bases at J, with 17 bases between the two ends. In DNA, the CDR3 is TGTGCCAGCAGCCCCCCCTTAGCGGAGCCCAAAAACATTCAGTACTTC. It encodes CASSPPLAEPKNIQYF.

The chain combines TRBV28 with TRBJ2-7; 10 nucleotides match TRBD1. Looked up from germline, CDR1 is MDHEN and CDR2 is SYDVKM. This CDR3 spans 13 amino acids. V lost 4 bases, J lost 4 bases, and 1 base stayed unmatched. The CDR3 DNA reads TGTGCCAGCAGTTGGACAGGGGGGTACGAGCAGTACTTC. It specifies CASSWTGGYEQYF. The complete variable domain, with remaining parts taken from reference TRBV28 and TRBJ2-7, reads DVKVTQSSRYLVKRTGEKVFLECVQDMDHENMFWYRQDPGLGLRLIYFSYDVKMKEKGDIPEGYSVSREKKERFSLILESASTNQTSMYLCASSWTGGYEQYFGPGTRLTVT.

The rearrangement uses TRBV10-3 and TRBJ2-1; 9 nucleotides line up with TRBD2. This CDR3 is 16 amino acids long. CDR1 and CDR2 (germline): ENHRY, SYGVKD. Trimming cost V 4 bases and J 5 bases; bases outside gene matches: 9. This CDR3 reads CAISGVRSGSDNEQFF. CDR3 nucleotides: TGTGCCATCAGTGGGGTGCGTAGCGGGAGCGACAATGAGCAGTTCTTC.

There are a few counts of this clone. V gene TRBV10-3 combines with J gene TRBJ2-3; no firm D call. V gave up 3 bases and J gave up 8 bases, with 12 bases separating them. This CDR3 is built from 13 residues. Germline CDR1 ENHRY, CDR2 SYGVKD. CDR3 DNA: TGTGCCATCAGTGATACCGAGACCTTTACGCAGTATTTT. Translation: CAISDTETFTQYF.

DNA for the CDR3: TGTGCCAGCAGCCAAGGGTGGGCGAAGCGGTCGAGCCTAATATCTAACACTGAAGCTTTCTTT. Its translation: CASSQGWAKRSSLISNTEAFF. This chain links TRBV4-2 with TRBJ1-1; D ambiguous. Germline V gene lookup returns CDR1 LGHNA and CDR2 YNFKEQ. CDR3 length: 21 amino acids. The V end was cut by 1 base, the J end by 2 bases, with 29 bases between.

V gene TRBV20-1 combines with J gene TRBJ1-4; D not certain. The germline V gene encodes CDR1 DFQATT and CDR2 SNEGSKA (reference sequence). CDR3 length equals 11 residues. V shed 5 bases and J shed 5 bases, with 6 bases lying between them. DNA for the CDR3: TGCAGTGCTTGGATAAATGAAAAACTGTTTTTT. Translating gives CSAWINEKLFF.

This clone was detected only a few times. The chain has TRBV2 and TRBJ2-1; 8 bases fit TRBD1. The germline V gene has CDR1 SNHLY and CDR2 FYNNEI. Trimming took 9 bases from V and 8 from J; bases not matched to a gene: 12. This CDR3 is built from 14 residues. Here the CDR3 DNA reads TGTGCCAGTAAGACAGGGGTAGCGATCCATGAGCAGTTCTTC. Its protein is CASKTGVAIHEQFF.

The genes are TRBV4-1 and TRBJ2-5; possible D gene TRBD1, 6 bases. The J call may not be correct, given that the DNA end is closer to TRBJ2-7. The germline V gene has CDR1 MGHRA and CDR2 YSYEKL. The CDR3 is 15 residues long. The DNA for the CDR3 is TGCGCCAGCAGCCAAGTAAATCTGGGGGCGGGCGAGCAGTACTTC. Protein: CASSQVNLGAGEQYF.

The chain recombines TRBV7-8 with TRBJ2-1, with TRBD2 as a possible D gene (6 bases). The germline V and J ends were trimmed by 1 base and 12 bases, with 7 bases remaining between them. Germline CDR1 and CDR2: SGHVS and FQNEAQ. There are 11 residues in the CDR3. CDR3 residues: CASSLVGLQFF. The CDR3, as DNA: TGTGCCAGCAGCTTAGTGGGACTGCAGTTCTTC. Complete variable domain (other parts from reference TRBV7-8 and TRBJ2-1): GAGVSQSPRYKVAKRGQDVALRCDPISGHVSLFWYQQALGQGPEFLTYFQNEAQLDKSGLPSDRFFAERPEGSVSTLKIQRTQQEDSAVYLCASSLVGLQFFGPGTRLTVL.

This clone showed up just a few times. This sequence joins TRBV11-2 and TRBJ2-7, with 9 bases aligning to TRBD1. Germline CDR1 reads SGHAT; CDR2 reads FQNNGV. This CDR3 comprises 14 residues. Germline trimming cut 4 bases from V and 5 bases from J; bases unmatched to any gene: 6. Here the CDR3 reads CASSSGTGIDEQYF. The CDR3 DNA reads as TGTGCCAGCAGCTCCGGGACAGGGATCGACGAGCAGTACTTC.

This clone was found a few times. J is TRBJ2-5 and V is TRBV10-3; D unresolved. The V and J ends lost 6 bases and 2 bases respectively, with 7 bases between them. Germline V gives CDR1 ENHRY, CDR2 SYGVKD. The CDR3 consists of 12 residues. The CDR3 region is CAIRSNQETQYF. Written as DNA, the CDR3 is TGTGCCATCAGAAGTAATCAAGAGACCCAGTACTTC.

This clone was counted only a few times. The rearrangement joins TRBV4-2 to TRBJ2-7, with D maybe TRBD1 (7 bases). Germline V CDR1 and CDR2: LGHNA, YNFKEQ. V lost 0 bases to trimming and J lost 2 bases, with 23 bases between them. The CDR3 extends over 19 amino acids. CDR3 in amino acids: CASSQDSHLGGTVTYEQYF. CDR3 bases: TGTGCCAGCAGCCAAGATTCGCATTTAGGGGGGACAGTTACCTACGAGCAGTACTTC.

The rearrangement uses TRBV6-5 and TRBJ2-1; D is possibly TRBD1 (5 bases). Germline CDR1 reads MNHEY; CDR2 reads SVGAGI. The CDR3 is 15 residues long. Trimming stripped 2 bases from V and 12 bases from J, with 20 bases between. In nucleotides, the CDR3 is TGTGCCAGCAGTTACCTTGACAGCTACCCGAAACCGCAGTTCTTC. This translates into CASSYLDSYPKPQFF.

V usage is TRBV11-3 and J usage is TRBJ2-1; D not certain. The CDR3 consists of 12 residues. V was cut by 1 base and J by 8 bases, with 6 bases left in between. Germline CDR1 is SGHNT and CDR2 is YENEEA. CDR3 sequence reads: CASSLVPYEQFF. In DNA form, the CDR3 reads TGTGCCAGCAGCTTAGTACCATATGAGCAGTTCTTC.

In this sample, this clone turned up a few times. The chain couples TRBV7-9 to TRBJ2-7, with D perhaps TRBD1 or TRBD2 (5 bases each). The V gene's germline CDR1 is SEHNR and CDR2 FQNEAQ (reference sequence). The CDR3 is made up of 14 amino acids. Trimming pared 5 bases from V and 2 bases from J, leaving 13 bases between. The CDR3 reads CASSPGTETYEQYF. CDR3 DNA: TGTGCCAGCAGCCCAGGGACGGAAACCTACGAGCAGTACTTC. The variable domain in full, with the rest retrieved from reference TRBV7-9 and TRBJ2-7, is DTGVSQNPRHKITKRGQNVTFRCDPISEHNRLYWYRQTLGQGPEFLTYFQNEAQLEKSRLLSDRFSAERPKGSFSTLEIQRTEQGDSAMYLCASSPGTETYEQYFGPGTRLTVT.

The V call is TRBV7-2, the J call TRBJ1-1; D is unclear. The V end was cut by 3 bases, the J end by 4 bases, with 12 bases between. The CDR3 is 14 residues long. CDR1 is SGHTA, CDR2 FQGNSA, per germline. The CDR3 loop reads CASSFGLGGTEAFF. In DNA, the CDR3 is TGTGCCAGCAGCTTCGGTCTAGGAGGCACTGAAGCTTTCTTT.

This clone showed up just a few times. The chain combines TRBV9 with TRBJ2-1, with 9 bases lining up with TRBD2. CDR3 size: 16 residues. V dropped 1 base and J dropped 3; count of bases not matched to a gene: 5. Germline loops: CDR1 SGDLS, CDR2 YYNGEE. The CDR3 region has the DNA TGTGCCAGCAGCGTACTAGCGGGAAGTAACTACAATGAGCAGTTCTTC. Translated, it gives CASSVLAGSNYNEQFF.

This clone has more than one count but fewer than ten. The V and J genes are TRBV21-1 and TRBJ2-1; no check of the table's D call, TRBD2, against the DNA was made. TRBV21-1 corresponds to a pseudogene. The CDR3 consists of 18 residues. The CDR3 DNA sequence: TGTGCCAGCAGCAAAGCACTAGTTAGCGCGGGAGGGCCGAATGAGCAGTTCTTC. Encoded protein: CASSKALVSAGGPNEQFF.

This clone was seen only a few times. The chain combines TRBV19 with TRBJ2-5; TRBD2 agrees at 7 bases. The CDR3 runs to 13 residues. V lost 7 bases and J lost 7; bases outside the gene matches: 9. In germline, CDR1 is LNHDA, CDR2 SQIVND (reference sequence). The CDR3 region is CASTPTGGGTQYF. The CDR3 coding sequence is TGTGCCAGTACCCCGACGGGGGGAGGGACCCAGTACTTC.

This clone was counted between two and nine times. Other DNA sequences in the same sample also yield this CDR3. The CDR3 sequence is CSVDSGSTDTQYF. CDR3 DNA: TGCAGCGTTGATAGCGGGAGCACAGATACGCAGTATTTT. This chain connects TRBV29-1 to TRBJ2-3; 7 nucleotides match TRBD2. V was clipped by 3 bases and J by 0 bases; unmatched bases: 0. CDR3 length: 13 amino acids. CDR1 and CDR2 from the germline V gene are SQVTM and ANQGSEA.

This clone has more than one count but fewer than ten. This sequence joins TRBV7-8 and TRBJ1-5; D gene unclear. The V and J ends lost 3 bases and 6 bases respectively, with 12 bases between them. CDR3 length equals 14 residues. Germline V gives CDR1 SGHVS, CDR2 FQNEAQ. CDR3 amino acids: CASSFSDGRQPQHF. In nucleotides, the CDR3 is TGTGCCAGCAGCTTCTCGGACGGGCGTCAGCCCCAGCATTTT.

V is TRBV4-2 and J is TRBJ1-1; D perhaps matches TRBD1 (5 bases). The V gene's germline CDR1 is LGHNA and CDR2 YNFKEQ. V was trimmed by 3 bases and J by 1 base, leaving 18 bases between them. The CDR3 extends over 17 amino acids. CDR3 protein: CASSQNPLMGGNTEAFF. DNA for the CDR3: TGTGCCAGCAGCCAGAATCCTTTGATGGGGGGGAACACTGAAGCTTTCTTT.

The rearrangement uses TRBV19 and TRBJ2-7, with TRBD2 identical over 11 bases. The CDR3 covers 13 residues. Germline loops: CDR1 LNHDA, CDR2 SQIVND (reference sequence). V lost 3 bases, J lost 10 bases, and 5 bases stayed unmatched. The CDR3 coding sequence is TGTGCCAGTAGTATGCGGACTAGCGGGTTTCAGTACTTC. Translated: CASSMRTSGFQYF.

This chain connects TRBV9 to TRBJ2-7, with D possibly matching TRBD1 (5 bases). Trimming took off 4 bases at V and 2 bases at J, with 10 bases between the two ends. CDR3 size: 13 residues. Per the germline V gene, CDR1 is SGDLS and CDR2 is YYNGEE. CDR3 in amino acids: CASSRGTAYEQYF. CDR3 DNA: TGTGCCAGCAGCAGGGGTACTGCCTACGAGCAGTACTTC.

The chain uses TRBV14 and TRBJ1-2; 7 positions agree with TRBD1. The CDR3 covers 15 residues. Germline loops: CDR1 SGHDN, CDR2 FVKESK. Trimming took 3 bases from V and 0 from J; bases not matched to a gene: 4. The CDR3 DNA reads as TGTGCCAGCAGCCAGGGGACAGCGACTAACTATGGCTACACCTTC. Translated, it gives CASSQGTATNYGYTF.

DNA of the CDR3: TGTGCCAGCAGCTTAGGGGTAGCGGGGAAGTACGAGCAGTACTTC. Translation: CASSLGVAGKYEQYF. The V and J genes are TRBV7-9 and TRBJ2-7; 8 nucleotides line up with TRBD2. Looked up from germline, CDR1 is SEHNR and CDR2 is FQNEAQ (reference sequence). This CDR3 has 15 amino acids. The J segment lost 4 bases and the V segment lost 1 base, leaving 6 bases of the junction unmatched.

In its sample, this clone was seen a few times. The rearrangement links TRBV5-1 to TRBJ2-1; D gene unclear. The germline V and J ends were trimmed by 0 bases and 9 bases, with 7 bases remaining between them. CDR3 size: 12 residues. Germline V CDR1 and CDR2: SGHRS, YFSETQ. DNA of the CDR3: TGCGCCAGCAGCTTGGGGACGGGTGAGCAGTTCTTC. Its protein product is CASSLGTGEQFF.